This T cell receptor beta chain was captured by sequencing in a study of cytomegalovirus exposure and HLA in healthy donors. Looking at the study overall: As an earlier analysis found, roughly 170 million T cells yielded over 95 million unique TCR beta sequences.

60 Vbeta and 13 Jbeta primers were used in PCR. The data were produced by immunoSEQ multiplex PCR, yet TCRdb's version contains in-frame clones alone and is incomplete. This sample's table has tens of thousands of clones. CDR1 is MGHRA and CDR2 is YSYEKL in the germline V gene. The CDR3 length is 13 residues. V lost 1 base and J 9 bases, leaving 10 bases between the germline ends. Study results and limitations: Presence/absence analysis assumed near-uniform sequencing depth across donors. The productive fraction for most TCR beta V segments was about 87% or about 30% in an earlier analysis.

As regards this clone: What it binds is not known.

This clonotype originated in a woman aged 25-40 years in good health and CMV-seronegative. The rearrangement links TRBV4-1 to TRBJ2-1; D not certain. The specimen sequenced was PBMCs. The CDR3 DNA follows: TGCGCCAGCAGCCAAGGACATGCAGCTGAGCAGTTCTTC. Encoded protein: CASSQGHAAEQFF.